This T cell receptor beta chain was retrieved from a study of T cell repertoires in cytomegalovirus infection. TCRdb recomputed calls from the reads with MiXCR, one row per CDR3 protein. The data contain approximately 490,000 distinct CDR3 sequences, about 11% of them seen just once; the ten biggest clones take up about 9.4%. Between the trimmed V and J ends, which lost 2 bases and 1 base, there was a span of 9 bases. The CDR3 consists of 14 residues. Germline CDR1 is SGHDT and CDR2 is YYEEEE. This clonotype was counted many times. The chain couples TRBV5-6 to TRBJ1-1; D remains ambiguous. The specimen was PBMCs. The clonotype comes from a human donor in good health (CMV status not recorded). Some clones in this sample may be carry-over from other donors' samples. This CDR3 reads CASSLGVRNTEAFF. In DNA form, the CDR3 reads TGTGCCAGCAGCTTAGGAGTGAGGAACACTGAAGCTTTCTTT. The entire variable domain, with the rest obtained from reference TRBV5-6 and TRBJ1-1, is as follows: DAGVTQSPTHLIKTRGQQVTLRCSPKSGHDTVSWYQQALGQGPQFIFQYYEEEERQRGNFPDRFSGHQFPNYSSELNVNALLLGDSALYLCASSLGVRNTEAFFGQGTRLTVV.